The rows below give T cell receptor beta chains drawn from one sample of a study of blood T cell repertoires in COVID-19. Here immunoSEQ multiplex PCR was the method, and the copy in TCRdb shows in-frame clones only, minus some. The sample contains hundreds of thousands of clones, 87% of which appear only once. The source material was peripheral blood. The receptors stem from a middle-aged woman who had recovered from COVID-19. Both conserved end residues are part of each CDR3. The D gene is left open where the match is weak. Only some rows state a clone size, as once, few, many or a class for expanded clones.

>TRBV5-6|NA|few|TRBJ1-6|15
CASSFFSGENSPLHF
TGTGCCAGCAGCTTTTTTAGCGGGGAAAATTCACCCCTCCACTTT
>TRBV3-1/TRBV3-2|NA|NA|TRBJ2-7|14
CASSHREGADEQYF
TGTGCCAGCAGCCATCGGGAGGGGGCGGACGAGCAGTACTTC
>TRBV5-1|NA|NA|TRBJ2-2|18
CASSPLHRPYANTGELFF
TGCGCCAGCAGCCCCCTCCACAGGCCTTACGCGAACACCGGGGAGCTGTTTTTT
>TRBV30|NA|few|TRBJ1-2|10
CAFRGYGYTF
TGTGCCTTTAGGGGCTATGGCTACACCTTC
>TRBV5-1|NA|NA|TRBJ1-6|14
CASSFGDSNSPLHF
TGCGCCAGCAGCTTCGGAGACTCTAATTCACCCCTCCACTTT
>TRBV19|NA|NA|TRBJ1-1|15
CASSTRREKATEAFF
TGTGCCAGTAGTACCCGCAGGGAAAAGGCCACTGAAGCTTTCTTT
>TRBV2|NA|NA|TRBJ2-1|18
CASSERWVLAGKSNEQFF
TGTGCCAGCAGTGAACGGTGGGTCCTGGCAGGGAAAAGCAATGAGCAGTTCTTC
>TRBV5-1|TRBD1|NA|TRBJ2-7|14
CASSLSGGVNEQYF
TGCGCCAGCAGCTTGTCAGGGGGCGTCAACGAGCAGTACTTC
>TRBV9|TRBD1|NA|TRBJ2-2|17
CASSVPRGQANTGELFF
TGTGCCAGCAGCGTACCACGGGGACAGGCCAACACCGGGGAGCTGTTTTTT
>TRBV6-5|TRBD1|NA|TRBJ1-2|15
CASSYRTGGIYGYTF
TGTGCCAGCAGTTATCGGACAGGGGGGATCTATGGCTACACCTTC
>TRBV5-5|NA|NA|TRBJ1-1|13
CASSLAALTEAFF
TGTGCCAGCAGCTTGGCTGCGTTAACTGAAGCTTTCTTT
>TRBV5-1|TRBD2|NA|TRBJ2-1|16
CASSPMGAGGRPEQFF
TGCGCCAGCAGCCCCATGGGGGCGGGGGGCCGCCCAGAGCAGTTCTTC
>TRBV19|NA|NA|TRBJ1-4|15
CASTAGAATNEKLFF
TGTGCCAGTACCGCAGGGGCTGCAACTAATGAAAAACTGTTTTTT
>TRBV4-1|TRBD1|once|TRBJ2-5|16
CASSQGLTGGEETQYF
TGCGCCAGCAGCCAGGGACTGACAGGGGGCGAGGAGACCCAGTACTTC
>TRBV7-8|TRBD2|NA|TRBJ2-7|18
CASSLREWGEGVSYEQYF
TGTGCCAGCAGCTTAAGAGAGTGGGGGGAGGGCGTCTCCTACGAGCAGTACTTC
>TRBV27|NA|once|TRBJ1-2|14
CASSWGVSGYGYTF
TGTGCCAGCAGTTGGGGCGTCTCCGGCTATGGCTACACCTTC
>TRBV6-5|NA|NA|TRBJ2-7|14
CASSYSPSSYEQYF
TGTGCCAGCAGTTACAGCCCGAGCTCCTACGAGCAGTACTTC
>TRBV7-2|TRBD1|NA|TRBJ1-1|14
CASSSRDRAAEAFF
TGTGCCAGCAGCTCCCGGGACAGGGCCGCTGAAGCTTTCTTT
>TRBV19|NA|NA|TRBJ2-5|18
CASDPGGRGLPLRGTQYF
TGTGCCAGCGATCCGGGAGGGAGGGGGCTACCTCTTCGTGGGACCCAGTACTTC
>TRBV6-6|NA|NA|TRBJ1-2|13
CASSYSLTGGYTF
TGTGCCAGCAGTTACTCGTTAACGGGTGGCTACACCTTC
>TRBV19|TRBD1|NA|TRBJ1-2|15
CASSAPGQTLYGYTF
TGTGCCAGTAGTGCCCCGGGACAGACTTTGTATGGCTACACCTTC
>TRBV30|TRBD1|NA|TRBJ1-6|14
CAWRPGQAGSPLHF
TGTGCCTGGAGGCCGGGACAGGCCGGTTCACCCCTCCACTTT
>TRBV7-2|NA|NA|TRBJ1-1|15
CASSPRPDRSTEAFF
TGTGCCAGCAGCCCACGACCGGACAGATCCACTGAAGCTTTCTTT